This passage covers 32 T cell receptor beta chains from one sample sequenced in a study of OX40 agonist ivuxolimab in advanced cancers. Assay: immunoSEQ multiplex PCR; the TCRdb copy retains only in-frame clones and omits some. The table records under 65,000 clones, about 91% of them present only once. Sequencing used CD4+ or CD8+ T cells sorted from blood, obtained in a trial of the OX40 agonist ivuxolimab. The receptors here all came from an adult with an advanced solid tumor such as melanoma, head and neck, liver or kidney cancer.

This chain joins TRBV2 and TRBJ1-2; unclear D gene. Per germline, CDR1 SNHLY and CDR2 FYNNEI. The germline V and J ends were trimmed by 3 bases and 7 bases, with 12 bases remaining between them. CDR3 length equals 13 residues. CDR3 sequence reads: CASSDAYWFGYTF. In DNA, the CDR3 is TGTGCCAGCAGTGATGCGTACTGGTTTGGCTACACCTTC.

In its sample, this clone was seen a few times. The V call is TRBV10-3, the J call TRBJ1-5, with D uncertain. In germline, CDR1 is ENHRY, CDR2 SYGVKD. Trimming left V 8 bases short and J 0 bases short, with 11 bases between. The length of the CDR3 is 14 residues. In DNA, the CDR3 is TGTGCCATCTCGGGCCCCGATAGCAATCAGCCCCAGCATTTT. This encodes CAISGPDSNQPQHF.

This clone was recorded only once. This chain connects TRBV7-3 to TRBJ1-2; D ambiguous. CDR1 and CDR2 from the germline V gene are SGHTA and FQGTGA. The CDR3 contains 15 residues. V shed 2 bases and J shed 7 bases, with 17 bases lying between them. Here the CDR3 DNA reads TGTGCCAGCAGCTTAGGAGAGGGATATAGTAGTGGCTACACCTTC. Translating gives CASSLGEGYSSGYTF.

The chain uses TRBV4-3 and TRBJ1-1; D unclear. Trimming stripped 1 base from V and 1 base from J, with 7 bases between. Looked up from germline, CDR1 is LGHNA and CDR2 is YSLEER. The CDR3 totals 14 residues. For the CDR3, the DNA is TGCGCCAGCAGCCAAGGTTGGAGGAACACTGAAGCTTTCTTT. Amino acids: CASSQGWRNTEAFF.

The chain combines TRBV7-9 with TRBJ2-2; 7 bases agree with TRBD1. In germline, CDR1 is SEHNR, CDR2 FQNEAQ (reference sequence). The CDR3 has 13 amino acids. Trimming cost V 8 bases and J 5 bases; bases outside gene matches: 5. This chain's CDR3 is CASAPGGTGELFF. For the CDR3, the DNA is TGTGCCAGCGCCCCAGGGGGTACCGGGGAGCTGTTTTTT.

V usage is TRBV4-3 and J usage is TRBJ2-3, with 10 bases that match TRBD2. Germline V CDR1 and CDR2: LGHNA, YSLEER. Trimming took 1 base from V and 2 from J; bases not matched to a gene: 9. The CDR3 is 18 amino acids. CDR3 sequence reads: CASSQGTSGATHTDTQYF. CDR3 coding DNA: TGCGCCAGCAGCCAAGGCACTAGCGGGGCTACCCACACAGATACGCAGTATTTT.

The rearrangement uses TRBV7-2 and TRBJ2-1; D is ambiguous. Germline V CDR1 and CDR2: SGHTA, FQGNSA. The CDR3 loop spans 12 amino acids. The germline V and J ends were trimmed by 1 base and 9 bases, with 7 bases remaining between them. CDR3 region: CASSLEFTEQFF. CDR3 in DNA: TGTGCCAGCAGCTTAGAATTCACTGAGCAGTTCTTC.

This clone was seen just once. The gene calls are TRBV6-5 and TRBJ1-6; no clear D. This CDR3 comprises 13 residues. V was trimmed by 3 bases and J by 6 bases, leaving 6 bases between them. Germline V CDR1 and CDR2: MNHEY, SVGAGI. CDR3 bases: TGTGCCAGCAGTTATCGCCTTAATTCACCCCTCCACTTT. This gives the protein CASSYRLNSPLHF.

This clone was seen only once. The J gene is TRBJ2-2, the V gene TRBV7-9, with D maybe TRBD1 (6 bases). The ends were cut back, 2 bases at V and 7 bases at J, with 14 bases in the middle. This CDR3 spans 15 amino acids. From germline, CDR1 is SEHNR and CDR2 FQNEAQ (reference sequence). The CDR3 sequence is CASSLSGQLIGELFF. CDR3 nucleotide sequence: TGTGCCAGCAGCTTATCCGGACAGTTGATCGGGGAGCTGTTTTTT.

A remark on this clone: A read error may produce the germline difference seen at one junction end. Here the CDR3 reads CASRDVQGSTDTQYF. Here the CDR3 DNA reads TGTGCCAGCCGTGATGTACAGGGGAGCACAGATACGCAGTATTTT. V usage is TRBV6-1 and J usage is TRBJ2-3, with 7 nucleotides matching TRBD1. This CDR3 has 15 amino acids. Germline-derived CDR1 and CDR2 are MNHNS and SASEGT.

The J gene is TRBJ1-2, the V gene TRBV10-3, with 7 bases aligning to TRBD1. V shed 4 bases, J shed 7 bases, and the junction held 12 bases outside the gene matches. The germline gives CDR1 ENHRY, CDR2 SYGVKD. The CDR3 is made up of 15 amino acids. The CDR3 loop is CAISGGGGDDFGYTF. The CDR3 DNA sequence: TGTGCCATCAGTGGGGGAGGGGGCGATGACTTTGGCTACACCTTC.

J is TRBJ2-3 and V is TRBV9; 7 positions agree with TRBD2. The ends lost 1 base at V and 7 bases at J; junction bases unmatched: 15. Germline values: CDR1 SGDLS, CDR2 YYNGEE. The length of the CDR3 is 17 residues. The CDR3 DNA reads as TGTGCCAGCAGCGTAAACCCCGCTAGCGGAGACTACAATACGCAGTATTTT. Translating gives CASSVNPASGDYNTQYF. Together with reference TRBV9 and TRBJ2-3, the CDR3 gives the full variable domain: DSGVTQTPKHLITATGQRVTLRCSPRSGDLSVYWYQQSLDQGLQFLIQYYNGEERAKGNILERFSAQQFPDLHSELNLSSLELGDSALYFCASSVNPASGDYNTQYFGPGTRLTVL.

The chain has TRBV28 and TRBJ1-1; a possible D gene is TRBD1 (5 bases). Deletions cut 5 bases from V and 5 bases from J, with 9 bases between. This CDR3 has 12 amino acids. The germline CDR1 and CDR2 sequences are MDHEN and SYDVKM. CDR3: CASSPRGTEAFF. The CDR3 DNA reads TGTGCCAGCAGTCCTAGGGGTACTGAAGCTTTCTTT.

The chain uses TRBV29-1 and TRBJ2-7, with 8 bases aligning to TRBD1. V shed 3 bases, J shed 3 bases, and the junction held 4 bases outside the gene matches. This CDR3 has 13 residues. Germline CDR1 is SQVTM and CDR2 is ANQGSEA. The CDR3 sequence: CSVDAGTGYEQYF. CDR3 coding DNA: TGCAGCGTTGACGCCGGGACAGGCTACGAGCAGTACTTC.

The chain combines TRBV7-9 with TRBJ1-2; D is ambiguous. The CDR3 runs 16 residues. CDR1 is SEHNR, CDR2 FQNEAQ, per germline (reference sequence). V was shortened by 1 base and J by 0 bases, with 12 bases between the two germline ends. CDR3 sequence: CASSLGRTGANYGYTF. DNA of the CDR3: TGTGCCAGCAGCTTAGGAAGGACCGGAGCTAACTATGGCTACACCTTC.

The CDR3 loop is CATQGLTNEKLFF. CDR3 DNA sequence: TGTGCCACGCAGGGACTGACGAATGAAAAACTGTTTTTT. This chain connects TRBV28 to TRBJ1-4, with D tentatively TRBD1 (5 bases). V was clipped by 10 bases and J by 5 bases, with 14 bases between them. In germline, CDR1 is MDHEN, CDR2 SYDVKM. CDR3 size: 13 residues.

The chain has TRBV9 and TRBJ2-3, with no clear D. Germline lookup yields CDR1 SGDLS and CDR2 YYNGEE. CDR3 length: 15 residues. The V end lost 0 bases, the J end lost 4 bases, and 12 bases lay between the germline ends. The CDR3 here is CASSVEGITSDTQYF. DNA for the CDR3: TGTGCCAGCAGCGTAGAGGGCATCACATCAGATACGCAGTATTTT.

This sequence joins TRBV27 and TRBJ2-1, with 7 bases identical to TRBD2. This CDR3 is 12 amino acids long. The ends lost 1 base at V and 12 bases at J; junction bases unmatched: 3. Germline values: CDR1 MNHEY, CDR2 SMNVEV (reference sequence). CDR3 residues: CASSLFAGVQFF. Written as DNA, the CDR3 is TGTGCCAGCAGTTTATTCGCGGGGGTGCAGTTCTTC.

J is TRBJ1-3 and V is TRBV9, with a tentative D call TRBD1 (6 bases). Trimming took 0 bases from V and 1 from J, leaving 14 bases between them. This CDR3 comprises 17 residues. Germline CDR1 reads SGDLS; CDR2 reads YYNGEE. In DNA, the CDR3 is TGTGCCAGCAGCGTAGTAGGGGACAACCTTTCTGGAAACACCATATATTTT. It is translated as CASSVVGDNLSGNTIYF.

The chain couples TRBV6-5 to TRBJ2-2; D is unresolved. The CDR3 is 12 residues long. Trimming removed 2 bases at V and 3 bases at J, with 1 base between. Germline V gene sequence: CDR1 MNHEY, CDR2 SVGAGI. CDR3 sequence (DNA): TGTGCCAGCAGTTACCACACCGGGGAGCTGTTTTTT. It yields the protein CASSYHTGELFF.

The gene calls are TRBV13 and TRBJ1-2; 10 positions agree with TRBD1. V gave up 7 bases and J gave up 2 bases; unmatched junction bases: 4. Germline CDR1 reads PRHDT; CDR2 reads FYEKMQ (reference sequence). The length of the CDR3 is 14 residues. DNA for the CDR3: TGTGCCAGCAATACGGGACAGGGGAACTATGGCTACACCTTC. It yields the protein CASNTGQGNYGYTF.

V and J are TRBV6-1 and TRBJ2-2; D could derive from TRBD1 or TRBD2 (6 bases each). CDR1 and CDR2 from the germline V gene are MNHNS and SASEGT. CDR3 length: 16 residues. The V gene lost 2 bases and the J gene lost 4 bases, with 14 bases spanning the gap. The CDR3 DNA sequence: TGTGCCAGCAGTGAACCCGGGGGCATCGGCACCGGGGAGCTGTTTTTT. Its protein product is CASSEPGGIGTGELFF.

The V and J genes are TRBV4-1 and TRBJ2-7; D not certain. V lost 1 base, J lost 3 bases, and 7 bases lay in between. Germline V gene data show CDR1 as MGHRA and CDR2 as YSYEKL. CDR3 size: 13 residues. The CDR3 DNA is TGCGCCAGCAGCCAAGTTCCAGGCTACGAGCAGTACTTC. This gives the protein CASSQVPGYEQYF.

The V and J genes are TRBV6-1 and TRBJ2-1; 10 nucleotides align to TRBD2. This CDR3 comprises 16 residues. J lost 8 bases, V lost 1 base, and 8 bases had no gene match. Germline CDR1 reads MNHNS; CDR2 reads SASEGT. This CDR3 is CASSEDGLAGVDEQFF. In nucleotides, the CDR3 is TGTGCCAGCAGTGAAGACGGGCTAGCGGGGGTGGATGAGCAGTTCTTC.

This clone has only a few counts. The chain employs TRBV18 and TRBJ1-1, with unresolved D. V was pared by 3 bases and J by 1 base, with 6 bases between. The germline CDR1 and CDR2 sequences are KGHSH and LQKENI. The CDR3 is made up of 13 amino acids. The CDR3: CASSPVGNTEAFF. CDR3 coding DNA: TGTGCCAGCTCACCGGTGGGGAACACTGAAGCTTTCTTT.

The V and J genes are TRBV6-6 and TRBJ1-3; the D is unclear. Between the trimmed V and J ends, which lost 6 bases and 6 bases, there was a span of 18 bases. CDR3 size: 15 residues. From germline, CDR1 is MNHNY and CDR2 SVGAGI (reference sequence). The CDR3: CASRSPEADKNTIYF. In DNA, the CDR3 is TGTGCCAGCAGGTCCCCGGAGGCAGATAAAAACACCATATATTTT.

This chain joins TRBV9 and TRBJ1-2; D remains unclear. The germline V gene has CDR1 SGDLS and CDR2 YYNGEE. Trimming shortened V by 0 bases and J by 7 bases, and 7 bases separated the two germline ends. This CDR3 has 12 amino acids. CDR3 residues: CASSVVSLGYTF. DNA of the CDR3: TGTGCCAGCAGCGTAGTCTCACTTGGCTACACCTTC.

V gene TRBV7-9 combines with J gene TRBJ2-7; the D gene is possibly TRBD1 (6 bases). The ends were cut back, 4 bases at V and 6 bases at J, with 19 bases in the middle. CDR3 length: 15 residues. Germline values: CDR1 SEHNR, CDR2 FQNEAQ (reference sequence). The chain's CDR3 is CASSSGGGGLLEQYF. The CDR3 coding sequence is TGTGCCAGCAGCTCTGGGGGCGGCGGTCTACTCGAGCAGTACTTC.

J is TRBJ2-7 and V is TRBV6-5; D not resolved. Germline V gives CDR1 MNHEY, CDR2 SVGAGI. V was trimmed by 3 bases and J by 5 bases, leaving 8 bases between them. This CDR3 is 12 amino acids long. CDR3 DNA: TGTGCCAGCAGTTATGGACCACACGAGCAGTACTTC. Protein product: CASSYGPHEQYF.

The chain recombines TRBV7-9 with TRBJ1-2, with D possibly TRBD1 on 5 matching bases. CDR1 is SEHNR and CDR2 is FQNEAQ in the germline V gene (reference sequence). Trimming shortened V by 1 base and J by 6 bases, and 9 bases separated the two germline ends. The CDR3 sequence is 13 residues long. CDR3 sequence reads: CASSLVTENGYTF. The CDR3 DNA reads TGTGCCAGCAGCTTAGTGACAGAGAATGGCTACACCTTC.

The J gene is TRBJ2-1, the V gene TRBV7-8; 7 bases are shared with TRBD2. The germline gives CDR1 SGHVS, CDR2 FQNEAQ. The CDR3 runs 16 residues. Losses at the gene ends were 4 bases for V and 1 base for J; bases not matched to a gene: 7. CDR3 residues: CASSSGGSGSYNEQFF. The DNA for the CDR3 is TGTGCCAGCAGCTCTGGCGGGAGTGGGTCCTACAATGAGCAGTTCTTC.

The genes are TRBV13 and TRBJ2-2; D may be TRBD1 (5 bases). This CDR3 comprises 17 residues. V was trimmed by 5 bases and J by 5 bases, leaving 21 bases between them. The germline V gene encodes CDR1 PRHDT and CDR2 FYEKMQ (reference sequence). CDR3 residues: CASSTLGYTGATGELFF. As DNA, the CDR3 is TGTGCCAGCAGCACGCTGGGGTATACAGGAGCGACCGGGGAGCTGTTTTTT.